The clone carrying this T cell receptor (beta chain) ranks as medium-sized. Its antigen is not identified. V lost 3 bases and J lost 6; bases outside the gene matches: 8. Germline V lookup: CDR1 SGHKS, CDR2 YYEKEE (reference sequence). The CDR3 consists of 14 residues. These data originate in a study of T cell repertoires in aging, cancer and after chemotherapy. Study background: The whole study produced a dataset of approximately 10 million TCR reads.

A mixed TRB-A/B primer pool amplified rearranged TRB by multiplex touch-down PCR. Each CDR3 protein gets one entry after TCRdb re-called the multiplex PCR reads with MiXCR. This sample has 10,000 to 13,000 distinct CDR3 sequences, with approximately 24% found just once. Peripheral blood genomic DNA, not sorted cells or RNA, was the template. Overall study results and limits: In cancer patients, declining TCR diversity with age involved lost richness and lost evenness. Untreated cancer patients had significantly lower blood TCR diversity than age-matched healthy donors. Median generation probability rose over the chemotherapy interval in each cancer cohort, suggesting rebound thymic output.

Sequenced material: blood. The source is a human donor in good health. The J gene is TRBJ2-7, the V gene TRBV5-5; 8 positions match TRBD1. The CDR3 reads CASSWKDRVTEQYF. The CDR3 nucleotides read TGTGCCAGCAGCTGGAAGGACAGGGTAACCGAGCAGTACTTC.